This TCR beta chain is from a study of tumor and adjacent non-tumor tissue in lung cancer (dated by TCRdb to the late 2010s). Regarding the study in general: Of the cohort, roughly 12 patients had adenocarcinoma, 2 had squamous cell carcinoma and 1 had small cell lung cancer. The approximately 15 patients were aged about 30 to 76 years, included 10 men and 5 women, and had TNM stage I to III disease. Sequencing produced about 130,000,000 productive TCRbeta reads in total, an average of approximately 4.1 million reads per sample. Bulk TCRbeta repertoires were compared between lung tumor tissue and matched distant non-tumor lung tissue obtained from approximately 16 lung cancer patients. TCRbeta CDR3 sequencing was performed on thirty paired specimens, with one tumor sample and one normal lung sample collected per patient. The study at large found these results: Neither the sequencing platform nor unique molecular identifiers are named or mentioned anywhere in the methods. TCR diversity (inverse Simpson) was significantly higher in tumor than in normal lung tissue (431.37 vs 166.20, P = 0.0075, Mann-Whitney U test). The top 100 clones accounted for a significantly larger cumulative portion of the repertoire in normal lung than in tumor tissue. Significantly higher TCR diversity was found in younger patients, and higher tumor TCR diversity was associated with shorter overall and disease-free survival. Only around 16 patients were in the cohort, and the authors stated that larger samples and more detailed clinical data are needed. Peripheral blood was not sequenced, so blood TCRbeta repertoires in these lung cancer patients were not examined.

Note on this clonotype: What antigen it recognizes has not been identified. Per-base quality was not reported, and no clone a single base away is much larger than it.

V is clipped by 7 bases and J by 1 base, and the sequence between their germline boundaries is 19 bases long. The CDR3 sequence holds 16 residues, the cysteine and phenylalanine included. The read is trimmed to its CDR3 DNA, 48 bases read in frame from base 1. In the germline V gene, CDR1 corresponds to LGHNA and CDR2 to YNFKEQ. The library was prepared using multiplex PCR. Sequencer: Illumina HiSeq 2500. TCRbeta libraries were constructed through three rounds of nested PCR with primers (Table S4) according to protocols adapted from ARM-PCR. PCR products of 200-500 bp were gel-excised and purified with the QIAquick gel extraction kit before sequencing. For the original study's pipeline: Trimmomatic was used to clean the reads, FLASH was used to merge the reads into complete CDR3 sequences, and MiTCR was used to assign the reads to V(D)J germline segments. Clonal diversity was computed as the inverse Simpson's index with VDJtools. In-frame sequences lacking a premature stop codon were counted as productive reads. TCRdb trimmed public reads at Q25 via fastp, called clones via MiXCR and kept in-frame beta chains. CDR3 protein duplicates are merged, each entry listing the most common genes and DNA. TCRdb, not the authors, supplied the V and J calls. This sample holds under 150,000 distinct CDR3 sequences; around 60% were observed only once. Clones ranked in the top ten supply roughly 18% of the sample.

Bulk unsorted tissue served as the source for RNA extraction, and RNA quality was assessed using a NanoDrop ND-1000 and an Agilent 2100. The donors were newly diagnosed lung cancer patients admitted for thoracic surgery in China from August to November 2014 who had not received prior chemotherapy. The study excluded patients who had received radiotherapy or chemotherapy before or who had another cancer at the same time. Surgical tissue pieces of roughly 1-2.3 cm3 were preserved in RNAlater solution and stored at -80 °C until use. The chain links TRBV4-2 with TRBJ1-1; TRBD1 is a weak D gene call, 6 bases matching. The material sequenced was lung tumor tissue. This sequence was found in a man aged 55 to 70 with small cell lung cancer. Here the CDR3 is given as CASNPLEGRGNTEAFF. The DNA is TGTGCCAGCAACCCCCTGGAGGGCAGGGGGAACACTGAAGCTTTCTTT.